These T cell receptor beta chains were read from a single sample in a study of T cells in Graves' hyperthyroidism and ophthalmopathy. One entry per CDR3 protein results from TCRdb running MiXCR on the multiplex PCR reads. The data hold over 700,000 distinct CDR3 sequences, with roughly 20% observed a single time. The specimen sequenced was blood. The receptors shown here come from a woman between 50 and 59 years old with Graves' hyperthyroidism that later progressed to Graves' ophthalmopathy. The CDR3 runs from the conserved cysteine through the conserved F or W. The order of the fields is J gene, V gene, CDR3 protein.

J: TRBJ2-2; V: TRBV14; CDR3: CASSDRWLAGSGELFF
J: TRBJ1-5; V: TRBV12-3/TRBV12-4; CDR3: CASSRGSQPQHF
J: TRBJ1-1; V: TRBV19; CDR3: CASSTTRTGNTEAFF
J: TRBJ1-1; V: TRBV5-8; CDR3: CASSPMTLGGFTEAFF
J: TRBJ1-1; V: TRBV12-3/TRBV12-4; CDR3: CASSGKNRDRSFMNTEAFF
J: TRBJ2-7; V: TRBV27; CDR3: CASSPHPGTSGDEQYF
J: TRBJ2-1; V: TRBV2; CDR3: CASSDRTSYNEQFF
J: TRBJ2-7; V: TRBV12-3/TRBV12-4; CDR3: CASSFRASTPEQYF
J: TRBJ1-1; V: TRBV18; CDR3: CASSPTQGRSTEAFF
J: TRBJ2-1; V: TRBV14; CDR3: CASSPRPGLPSYNEQFF
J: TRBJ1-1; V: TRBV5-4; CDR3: CASSDRTGGFEAFF
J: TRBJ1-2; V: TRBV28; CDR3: CASSLGGANYGYTF
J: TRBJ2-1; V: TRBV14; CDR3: CASSQEWGGNNEQFF
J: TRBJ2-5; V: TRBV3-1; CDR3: CASSQHRDGEETQYF
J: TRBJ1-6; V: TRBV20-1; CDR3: CSAGYRGLGSPLHF
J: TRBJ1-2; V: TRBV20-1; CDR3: CSARAKQGPEGGYTF
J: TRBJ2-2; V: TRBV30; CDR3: CAWRGDTNTGELFF
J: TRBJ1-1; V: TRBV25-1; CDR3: CASSQTGYFLEAFF
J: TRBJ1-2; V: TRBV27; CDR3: CASSYSSSNYGYTF
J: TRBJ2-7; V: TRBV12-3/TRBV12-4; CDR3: CASSPHAYEQYF
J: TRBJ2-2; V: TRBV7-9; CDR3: CASSLDRENTGELFF
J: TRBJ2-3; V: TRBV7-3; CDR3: CASSPRGDSSTDTQYF
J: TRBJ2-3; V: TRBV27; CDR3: CASSPRTQTDTQYF
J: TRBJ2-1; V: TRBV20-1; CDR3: CSARDDVGGGGNEQFF
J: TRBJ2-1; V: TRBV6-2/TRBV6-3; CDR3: CASSSSAGQGDLSSYNEQFF
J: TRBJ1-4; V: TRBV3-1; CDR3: CASSQDLRVEKLFF
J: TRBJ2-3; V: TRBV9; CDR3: CASSVSTGTSGGDTQYF
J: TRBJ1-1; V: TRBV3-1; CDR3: CASSPGVRNTEAFF